This T cell receptor beta chain was found in a study of molecular identifiers for immune sequencing clone quantification listed by TCRdb under 2018. For the study in its entirety: For a replicate experiment, the RNA from either approximately 20,000 or 100,000 naive CD8 T cells was divided into five aliquots, and four of those aliquots went on to sequencing. This methods study benchmarked molecular-identifier clustering-based TCR repertoire sequencing (MIDCIRS) and TCR RNA copy counting, using CD8 T cells to do so. General conclusions and limits of the study: Clones above 20 RNA copies held over 99% of molecules in CMV-specific effector cells but under 1% in naive cells. Spiked-in Jurkat TCR RNA (10 copies' worth), which is not part of the donor repertoire, was contained in the naive libraries. Modeling estimated roughly 3.2 recovered TCR RNA copies per cell, compared with about ten by digital PCR, which implies about 30% capture efficiency. Highly expanded clone sizes could be underestimated if identical TCR molecules share a barcode. Even against a background of 750,000 to 1,000,000 naive CD8 T cells, spiked-in Jurkat TCR RNA amounting to a single cell's worth was reported to be detectable. When barcode sub-clustering was left out, chimeric consensus sequences inflated TCR diversity, with chimeras reaching as high as 47%.

The library came from PCR. TCRdb lists the instrument as Illumina HiSeq 4000. Bulk TCR libraries were made following a previously described method, with the TCR primers given in Table S5. Total RNA was purified with the Qiagen AllPrep DNA/RNA kit. Before any analysis, reads coming from multiple sequencing runs of the same library were combined into one pool. In the original analysis: Reads were retained only if their TCR constant sequence matched exactly, and those retained reads were trimmed to 150 nt and grouped according to their 12-nt molecular barcodes. Reads in each barcode group were sub-clustered using a 15% Levenshtein threshold, and a quality-weighted consensus sequence was built for each RNA molecule. Non-functional sequences were filtered out, along with any lower-count sequence sitting one edit away from another sequence. Barcode sub-clusters with fewer than 20% of the maximum read count were removed, based on fitting two negative binomial distributions. TCRdb reran the public reads through fastp at Q25 and MiXCR, keeping productive beta chains. Merged by CDR3 protein, the rows form single entries marked with the most common genes and DNA. The V and J calls were determined by TCRdb, not by the authors. The sample table shows about half a million distinct CDR3 sequences, and over 20% are seen once. Of the sample, 0.84% falls within the top ten clones.

Libraries of naive CD8 T cells were built from about 19,000 to 1,100,000 sorted cells, with 10%, 30% or 50% of the purified RNA used. Naive CD8 T cells were FACS-sorted as CD8+CD4-CCR7+CD45RA+ on a BD FACSAria II into RLT Plus buffer. To test detection sensitivity, Jurkat RNA equivalent to about ten TCR copies was spiked into samples of roughly 18,000-1,000,000 naive CD8 T cells. CD8 T cells were enriched using RosetteSep CD8+ T Cell Enrichment Cocktail and Ficoll-Paque, and the enriched cells then underwent ACK red cell lysis. The CDR3 covers 16 residues, taking in both the cysteine and the phenylalanine. The kept DNA is CDR3 alone, 48 bases in frame from the first base. The junction carries 16 bases between V and J, which are trimmed by 5 bases and 0 bases respectively. CDR1 SGHTA and CDR2 FQGTGA were looked up in the germline V gene. This clonotype was picked up a small number of times. The specificity of this receptor is unknown. Per-base qualities were not stored, and no clone one base away is much larger.

This TCR was recovered from a human donor in good health. Some libraries in this study had Jurkat cell RNA spiked in. The sequenced material came from naive CD8+ T cells from blood, with Jurkat cell RNA spiked in. According to the study, the label for this sample's cell subset or site signals: FACS-sorted CD8+CD4-CCR7+CD45RA+ naive T cells. Recombination linked TRBV7-3 to TRBJ1-2; TRBD1 might be the D gene, on 5 matching bases. The nucleotide sequence reads TGTGCCAGCAGCCCCGGGGCCGGGCTTGCTAACTATGGCTACACCTTC. Its protein is CASSPGAGLANYGYTF.